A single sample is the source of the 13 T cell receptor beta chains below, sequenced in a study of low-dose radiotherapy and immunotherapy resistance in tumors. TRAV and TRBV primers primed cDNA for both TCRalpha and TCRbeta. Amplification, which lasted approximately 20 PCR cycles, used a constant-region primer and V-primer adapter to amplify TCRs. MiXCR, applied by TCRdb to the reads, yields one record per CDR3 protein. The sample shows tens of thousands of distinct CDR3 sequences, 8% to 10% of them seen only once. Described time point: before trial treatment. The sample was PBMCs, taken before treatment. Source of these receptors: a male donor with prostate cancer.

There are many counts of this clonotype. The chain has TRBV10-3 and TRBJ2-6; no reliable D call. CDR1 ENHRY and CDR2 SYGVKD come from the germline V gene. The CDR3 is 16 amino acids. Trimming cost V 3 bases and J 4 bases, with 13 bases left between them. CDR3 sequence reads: CAISDAGGSGANVLTF. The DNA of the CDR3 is TGTGCCATCAGTGACGCAGGTGGATCCGGGGCCAACGTCCTGACTTTC.

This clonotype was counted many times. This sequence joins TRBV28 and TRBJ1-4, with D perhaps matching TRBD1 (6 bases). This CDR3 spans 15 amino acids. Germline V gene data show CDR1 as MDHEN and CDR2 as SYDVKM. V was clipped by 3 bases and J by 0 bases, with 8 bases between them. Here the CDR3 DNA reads TGTGCCAGCAGTTTTGGGGGGCCAACTAATGAAAAACTGTTTTTT. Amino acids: CASSFGGPTNEKLFF.

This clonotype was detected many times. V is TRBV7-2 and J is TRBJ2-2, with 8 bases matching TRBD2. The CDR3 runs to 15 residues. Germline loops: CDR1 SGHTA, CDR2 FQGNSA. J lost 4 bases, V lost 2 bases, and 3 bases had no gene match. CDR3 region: CASSLTTSGTGELFF. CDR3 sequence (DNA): TGTGCCAGCAGCTTAACAACTAGCGGCACCGGGGAGCTGTTTTTT.

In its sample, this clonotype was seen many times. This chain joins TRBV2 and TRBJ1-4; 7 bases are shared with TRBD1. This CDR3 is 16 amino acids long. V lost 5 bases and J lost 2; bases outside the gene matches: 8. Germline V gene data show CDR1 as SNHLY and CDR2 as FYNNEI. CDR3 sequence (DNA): TGTGCCAGCAGTCGCAACAGGGGCGTCACTAATGAAAAACTGTTTTTT. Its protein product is CASSRNRGVTNEKLFF.

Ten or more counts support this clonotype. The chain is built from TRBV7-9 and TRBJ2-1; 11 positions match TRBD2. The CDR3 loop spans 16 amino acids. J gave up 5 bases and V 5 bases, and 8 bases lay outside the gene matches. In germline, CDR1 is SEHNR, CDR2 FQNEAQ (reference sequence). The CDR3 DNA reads TGTGCCAGCAGCCCTGTGGTAGCGGGAGGGAACAATGAGCAGTTCTTC. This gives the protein CASSPVVAGGNNEQFF.

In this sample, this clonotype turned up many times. The CDR3 is CSVAANTGELFF. The DNA of the CDR3 is TGCAGCGTTGCAGCGAACACCGGGGAGCTGTTTTTT. The V call is TRBV29-1, the J call TRBJ2-2; no clear D gene. The CDR3 runs to 12 residues. Deletions cut 4 bases from V and 0 bases from J, with 3 bases between. Germline V gene lookup returns CDR1 SQVTM and CDR2 ANQGSEA.

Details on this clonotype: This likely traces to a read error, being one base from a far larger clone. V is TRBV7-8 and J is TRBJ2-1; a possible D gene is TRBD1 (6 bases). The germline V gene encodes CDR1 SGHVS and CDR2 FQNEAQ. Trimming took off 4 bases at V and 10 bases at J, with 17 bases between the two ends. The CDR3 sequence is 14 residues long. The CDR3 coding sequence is TGTGCCAGCAGCTCTAACGAGGGGGTTTACGAGCAGTTCTTC. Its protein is CASSSNEGVYEQFF.

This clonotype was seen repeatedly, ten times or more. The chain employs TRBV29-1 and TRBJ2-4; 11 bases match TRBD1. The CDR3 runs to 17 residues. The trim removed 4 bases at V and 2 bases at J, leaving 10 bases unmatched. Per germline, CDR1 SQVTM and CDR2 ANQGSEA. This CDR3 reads CSVGENRDRGSKNIQYF. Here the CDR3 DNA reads TGCAGCGTTGGTGAAAACCGGGACAGGGGGTCCAAAAACATTCAGTACTTC.

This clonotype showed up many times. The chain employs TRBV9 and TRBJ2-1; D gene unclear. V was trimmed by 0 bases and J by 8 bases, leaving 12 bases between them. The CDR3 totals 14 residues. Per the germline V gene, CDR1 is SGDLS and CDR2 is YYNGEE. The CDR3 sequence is CASSVEAASYEQFF. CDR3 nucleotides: TGTGCCAGCAGCGTAGAGGCCGCCAGTTATGAGCAGTTCTTC.

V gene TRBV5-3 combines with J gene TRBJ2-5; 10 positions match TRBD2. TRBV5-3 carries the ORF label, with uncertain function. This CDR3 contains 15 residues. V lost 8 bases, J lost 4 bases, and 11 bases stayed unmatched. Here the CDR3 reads CASSAREREGETQYF. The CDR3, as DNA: TGTGCCAGCAGCGCGAGGGAGCGGGAGGGAGAGACCCAGTACTTC.

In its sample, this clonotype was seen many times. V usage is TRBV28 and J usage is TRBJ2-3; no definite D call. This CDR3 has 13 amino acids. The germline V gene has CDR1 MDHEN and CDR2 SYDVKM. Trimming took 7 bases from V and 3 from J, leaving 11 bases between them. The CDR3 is CASKVGGTDTQYF. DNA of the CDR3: TGTGCCAGCAAAGTTGGCGGAACAGATACGCAGTATTTT.

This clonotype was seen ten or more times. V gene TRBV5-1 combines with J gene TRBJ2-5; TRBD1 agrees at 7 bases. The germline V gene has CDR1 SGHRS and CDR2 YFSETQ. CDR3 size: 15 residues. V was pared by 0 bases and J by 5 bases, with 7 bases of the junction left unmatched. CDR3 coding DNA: TGCGCCAGCAGCTTGGGGGTCGGACAGGTTGAGACCCAGTACTTC. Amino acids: CASSLGVGQVETQYF.

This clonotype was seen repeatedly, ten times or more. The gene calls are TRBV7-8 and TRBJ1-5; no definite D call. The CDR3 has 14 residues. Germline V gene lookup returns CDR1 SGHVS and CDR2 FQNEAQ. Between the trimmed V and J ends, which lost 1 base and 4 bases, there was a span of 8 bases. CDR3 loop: CASSLVTANQPQHF. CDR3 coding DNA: TGTGCCAGCAGCTTAGTTACCGCTAATCAGCCCCAGCATTTT. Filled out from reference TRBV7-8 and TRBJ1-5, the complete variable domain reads GAGVSQSPRYKVAKRGQDVALRCDPISGHVSLFWYQQALGQGPEFLTYFQNEAQLDKSGLPSDRFFAERPEGSVSTLKIQRTQQEDSAVYLCASSLVTANQPQHFGDGTRLSIL.